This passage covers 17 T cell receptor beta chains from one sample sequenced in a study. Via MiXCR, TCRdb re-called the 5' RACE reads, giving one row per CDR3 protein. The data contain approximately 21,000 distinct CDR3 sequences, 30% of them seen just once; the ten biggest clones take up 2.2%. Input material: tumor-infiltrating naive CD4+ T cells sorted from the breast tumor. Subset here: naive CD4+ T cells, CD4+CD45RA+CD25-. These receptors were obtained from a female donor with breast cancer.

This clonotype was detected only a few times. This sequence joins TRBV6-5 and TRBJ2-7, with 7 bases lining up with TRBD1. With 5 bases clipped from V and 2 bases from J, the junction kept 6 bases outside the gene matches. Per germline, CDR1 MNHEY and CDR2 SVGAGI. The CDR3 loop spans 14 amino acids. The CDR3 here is CASSTGQEAYEQYF. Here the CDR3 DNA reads TGTGCCAGCAGTACCGGACAGGAGGCCTACGAGCAGTACTTC.

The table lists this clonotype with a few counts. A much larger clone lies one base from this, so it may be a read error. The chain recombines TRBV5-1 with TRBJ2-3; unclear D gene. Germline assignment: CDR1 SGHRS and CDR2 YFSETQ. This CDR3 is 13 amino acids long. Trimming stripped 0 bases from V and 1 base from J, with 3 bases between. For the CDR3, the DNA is TGCGCCAGCAGCTTGGGTCGCACAGATACGCAGTATTTT. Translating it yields CASSLGRTDTQYF.

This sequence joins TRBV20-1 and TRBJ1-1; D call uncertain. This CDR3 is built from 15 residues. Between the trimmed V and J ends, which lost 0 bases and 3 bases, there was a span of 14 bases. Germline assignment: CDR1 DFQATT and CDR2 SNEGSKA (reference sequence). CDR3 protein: CSARDLVRVDTEAFF. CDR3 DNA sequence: TGCAGTGCTAGAGATCTGGTGCGGGTGGACACTGAAGCTTTCTTT.

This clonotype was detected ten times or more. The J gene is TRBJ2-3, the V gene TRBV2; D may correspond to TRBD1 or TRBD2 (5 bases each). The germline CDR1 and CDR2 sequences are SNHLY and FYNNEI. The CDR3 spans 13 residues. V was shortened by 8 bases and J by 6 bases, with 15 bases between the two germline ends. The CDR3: CASLPGPRDTQYF. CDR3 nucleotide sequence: TGTGCCAGCCTTCCGGGGCCTCGGGATACGCAGTATTTT. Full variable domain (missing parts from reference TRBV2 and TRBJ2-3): EPEVTQTPSHQVTQMGQEVILRCVPISNHLYFYWYRQILGQKVEFLVSFYNNEISEKSEIFDDQFSVERPDGSNFTLKIRSTKLEDSAMYFCASLPGPRDTQYFGPGTRLTVL.

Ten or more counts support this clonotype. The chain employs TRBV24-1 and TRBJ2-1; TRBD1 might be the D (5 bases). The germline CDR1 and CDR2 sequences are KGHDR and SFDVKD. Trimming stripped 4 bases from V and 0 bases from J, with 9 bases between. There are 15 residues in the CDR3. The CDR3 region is CATSEWTSSYNEQFF. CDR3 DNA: TGTGCCACCAGTGAGTGGACAAGCTCCTACAATGAGCAGTTCTTC.

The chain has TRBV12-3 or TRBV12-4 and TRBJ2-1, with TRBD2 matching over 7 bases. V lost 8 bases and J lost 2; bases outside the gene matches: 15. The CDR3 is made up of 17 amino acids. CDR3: CASAPTGGGGPYNEQFF. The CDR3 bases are TGTGCCAGCGCTCCCACGGGCGGGGGAGGGCCCTACAATGAGCAGTTCTTC.

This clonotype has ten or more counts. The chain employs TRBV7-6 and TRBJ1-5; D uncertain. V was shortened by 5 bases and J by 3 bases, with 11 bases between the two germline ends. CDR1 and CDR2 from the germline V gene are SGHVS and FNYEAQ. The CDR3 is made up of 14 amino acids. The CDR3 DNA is TGTGCCAGCAGCCCGAGCACCCTCAATCAGCCCCAGCATTTT. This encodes CASSPSTLNQPQHF.

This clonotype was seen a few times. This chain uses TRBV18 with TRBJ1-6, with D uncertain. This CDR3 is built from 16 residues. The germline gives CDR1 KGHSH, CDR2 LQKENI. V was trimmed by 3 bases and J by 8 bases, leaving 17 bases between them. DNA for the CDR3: TGTGCCAGCTCACCCCGGGCGGACCCTAGAGATTCACCCCTCCACTTT. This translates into CASSPRADPRDSPLHF.

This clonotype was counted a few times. This chain's CDR3 is CASSFGTPGDTQYF. The CDR3 DNA reads TGTGCCAGCAGCTTCGGGACCCCCGGGGATACGCAGTATTTT. The V and J genes are TRBV11-2 and TRBJ2-3, with D perhaps given as TRBD1 or TRBD2 (5 bases each). Germline V gene data show CDR1 as SGHAT and CDR2 as FQNNGV. The length of the CDR3 is 14 residues. The V gene lost 3 bases and the J gene lost 6 bases, with 13 bases spanning the gap.

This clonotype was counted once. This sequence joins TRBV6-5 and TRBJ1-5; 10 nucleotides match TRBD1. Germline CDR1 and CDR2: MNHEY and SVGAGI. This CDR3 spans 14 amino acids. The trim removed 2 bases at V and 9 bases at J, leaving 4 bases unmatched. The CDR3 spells CASSYGQGGGPQHF. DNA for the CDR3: TGTGCCAGCAGTTACGGACAGGGGGGAGGGCCCCAGCATTTT.

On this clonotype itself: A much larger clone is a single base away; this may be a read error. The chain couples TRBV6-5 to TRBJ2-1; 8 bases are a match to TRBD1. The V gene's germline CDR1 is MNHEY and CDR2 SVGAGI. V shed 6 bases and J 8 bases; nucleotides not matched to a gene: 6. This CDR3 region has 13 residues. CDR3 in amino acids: CASRKTGVHEQFF. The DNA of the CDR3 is TGTGCCAGCAGGAAGACAGGGGTCCATGAGCAGTTCTTC.

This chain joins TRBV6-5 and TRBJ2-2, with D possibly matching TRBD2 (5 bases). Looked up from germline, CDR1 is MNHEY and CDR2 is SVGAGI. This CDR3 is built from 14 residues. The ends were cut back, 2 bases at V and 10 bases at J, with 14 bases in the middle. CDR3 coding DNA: TGTGCCAGCAGTTACGGAGGAGCCCGGGAGGAGCTGTTTTTT. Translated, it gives CASSYGGAREELFF.

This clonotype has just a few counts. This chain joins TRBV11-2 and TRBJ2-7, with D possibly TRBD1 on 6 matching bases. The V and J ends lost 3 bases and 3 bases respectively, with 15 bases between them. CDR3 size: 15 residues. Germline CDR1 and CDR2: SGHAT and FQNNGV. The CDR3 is CASSFESDSLYEQYF. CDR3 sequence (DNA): TGTGCCAGCAGCTTCGAATCGGACAGCCTCTACGAGCAGTACTTC.

The CDR3 protein is CSARGQLGYNEQFF. CDR3 nucleotide sequence: TGCAGTGCTAGGGGACAGCTAGGCTACAATGAGCAGTTCTTC. The chain is built from TRBV20-1 and TRBJ2-1; 7 bases align to TRBD1. The CDR3 is 14 amino acids. V lost 3 bases, J lost 3 bases, and 5 bases stayed unmatched. Per the germline V gene, CDR1 is DFQATT and CDR2 is SNEGSKA (reference sequence).

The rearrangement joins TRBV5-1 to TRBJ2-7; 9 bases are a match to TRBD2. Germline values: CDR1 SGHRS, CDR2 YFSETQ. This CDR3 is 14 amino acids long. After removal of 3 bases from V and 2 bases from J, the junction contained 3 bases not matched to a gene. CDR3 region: CASSSRLAAYEQYF. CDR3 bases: TGCGCCAGCAGCTCCAGACTAGCGGCCTACGAGCAGTACTTC.

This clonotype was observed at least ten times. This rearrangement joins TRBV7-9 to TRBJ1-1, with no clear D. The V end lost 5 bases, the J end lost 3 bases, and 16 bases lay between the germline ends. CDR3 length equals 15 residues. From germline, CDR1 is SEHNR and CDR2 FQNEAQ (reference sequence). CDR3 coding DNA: TGTGCCAGCAGCAAGATGAACAGTGGGTACACTGAAGCTTTCTTT. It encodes CASSKMNSGYTEAFF. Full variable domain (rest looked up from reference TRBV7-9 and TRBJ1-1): DTGVSQNPRHKITKRGQNVTFRCDPISEHNRLYWYRQTLGQGPEFLTYFQNEAQLEKSRLLSDRFSAERPKGSFSTLEIQRTEQGDSAMYLCASSKMNSGYTEAFFGQGTRLTVV.

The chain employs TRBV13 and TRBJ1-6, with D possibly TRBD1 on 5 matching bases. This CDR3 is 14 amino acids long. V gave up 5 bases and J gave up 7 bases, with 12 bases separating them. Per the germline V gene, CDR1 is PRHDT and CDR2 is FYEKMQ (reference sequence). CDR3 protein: CASSKTDLNSPLHF. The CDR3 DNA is TGTGCCAGCAGCAAGACAGACTTGAATTCACCCCTCCACTTT.